Given below is one T cell receptor beta chain in context. Sequencing used immunoSEQ multiplex PCR; TCRdb keeps in-frame clones, though not all of them. The table has 550,000 to 650,000 clones, approximately 96% seen once. Positively selected for CCR7, the CD45RO-negative cells used as naive CD8 cells excluded terminally differentiated effector memory CD45RA+ cells. These data come from a study of shared clonotypes between healthy human individuals. Study information: Serving as donors were a couple of women and a few men, whose ages spanned 18 to 49. Each donor contributed plates that comprised three CD4 naive, three CD4 memory, two CD8 naive and one CD8 memory.

Trimming pared 8 bases from V and 0 bases from J, leaving 10 bases between. There are 13 residues in the CDR3. CDR1 and CDR2 from the germline V gene are WSHSY and SAAADI. The J gene is TRBJ1-1, the V gene TRBV10-2; D perhaps matches TRBD1 (5 bases). The sequence came from a woman aged 30 to 39 in good health. Source material: naive CD8+ T cells sorted from blood. The CDR3: CASQDTVNTEAFF. The CDR3 bases are TGCGCCAGCCAGGACACCGTGAACACTGAAGCTTTCTTT.